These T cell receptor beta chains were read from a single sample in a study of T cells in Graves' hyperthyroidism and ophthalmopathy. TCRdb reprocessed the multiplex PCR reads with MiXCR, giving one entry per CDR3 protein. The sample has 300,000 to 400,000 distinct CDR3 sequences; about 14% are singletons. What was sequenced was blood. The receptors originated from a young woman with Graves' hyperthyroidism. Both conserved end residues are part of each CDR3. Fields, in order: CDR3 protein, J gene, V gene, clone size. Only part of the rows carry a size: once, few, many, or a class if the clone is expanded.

CSANTGAGNTIYF	TRBJ1-3	TRBV20-1	.
CASSPPTSFEQYF	TRBJ2-7	TRBV18	.
CATSLPGRGYEQYF	TRBJ2-7	TRBV24-1	few
CASNLWDEQFF	TRBJ2-1	TRBV2	many
CSAFTGGRETQYF	TRBJ2-5	TRBV20-1	many
CSGFGVRAEDTQYF	TRBJ2-3	TRBV29-1	.
CASSPQSVRLETQYF	TRBJ2-5	TRBV3-1	many
CASSSLGGPDTQYF	TRBJ2-3	TRBV7-8	many
CATSFQGINSPLHF	TRBJ1-6	TRBV15	few
CASSRQGITYEQYF	TRBJ2-7	TRBV6-1	.
CATGGGVTYEQYF	TRBJ2-7	TRBV15	few
CASSPGFEDYGYTF	TRBJ1-2	TRBV7-2	many
CASSLPPGLNYGYTF	TRBJ1-2	TRBV28	.
CASSLAPLSAHTGELFF	TRBJ2-2	TRBV5-1	few
CASSVVLRGTSSGNTIYF	TRBJ1-3	TRBV19	.
CASSRAGLAGDGQFF	TRBJ2-1	TRBV19	.
CSARDLAGAPNNEQFF	TRBJ2-1	TRBV20-1	.
CASRTRAGKERETQYF	TRBJ2-5	TRBV28	few
CATSAGEKLFF	TRBJ1-4	TRBV15	few
CASGSNGAFDKYF	TRBJ2-5	TRBV28	many
CASSLLTGPTNAYEQYF	TRBJ2-7	TRBV28	.
CASSYQNIQYF	TRBJ2-4	TRBV6-5	.
CASSQGVRNIQYF	TRBJ2-4	TRBV4-1	.
CASSVQSGELFF	TRBJ2-2	TRBV2	many
CASSVGLAGGNTDTQYF	TRBJ2-3	TRBV9	.
CASSLTGLESNEQFF	TRBJ2-1	TRBV11-2	many
CAISESTSGYSNQPQHF	TRBJ1-5	TRBV10-3	many
CASATGSNTGELFF	TRBJ2-2	TRBV11-2	few
CASSQDNGETQYF	TRBJ2-5	TRBV3-1	.
CASSAPQWSGTGELFF	TRBJ2-2	TRBV11-2	many
CASSPPRDSGYGYTF	TRBJ1-2	TRBV5-6	many
CASSSTLGYEQYF	TRBJ2-7	TRBV19	many
CSARDPGLAGADNEQFF	TRBJ2-1	TRBV20-1	many
CASSPPGNTDTQYF	TRBJ2-3	TRBV18	once
CASSLIGGGESMNTEAFF	TRBJ1-1	TRBV28	many
CASSPGGNGELFF	TRBJ2-2	TRBV7-6	many
CASRWTLNTGELFF	TRBJ2-2	TRBV12-3/TRBV12-4	many
CSASYLINRDRSYEQYF	TRBJ2-7	TRBV20-1	many
CASSARENRGPGELFF	TRBJ2-2	TRBV9	few
CASSEGSRLETQYF	TRBJ2-5	TRBV10-1	many
CASSVGLGTYEQYF	TRBJ2-7	TRBV9	many